This TCR beta chain is drawn from a study of Siglec-9 on CD8 T cells in melanoma. General observations from the study: An effector memory CD8+ T-cell subset seemingly accumulating in melanoma was reportedly marked and regulated by Siglec-9.

With regard to this clone: Its antigen is undetermined.

The table came from immunoSEQ multiplex PCR; TCRdb's copy has only in-frame clones and leaves some out. The profile shows roughly 35,000 clones, roughly 84% of them singletons. Source material: Siglec-9- CD8+ T cells sorted from blood. This receptor was taken from a human donor in good health.

CDR3 DNA sequence: TGTGCCAGCAGCAAAGAGCCCGGACAGAAGTACTATGGCTACACCTTC. This sequence encodes CASSKEPGQKYYGYTF. The chain joins TRBV21-1 to TRBJ1-2; the tabulated D call, TRBD1, remains unverified against the DNA. TRBV21-1 is shown as a pseudogene. The CDR3 extends over 16 amino acids.